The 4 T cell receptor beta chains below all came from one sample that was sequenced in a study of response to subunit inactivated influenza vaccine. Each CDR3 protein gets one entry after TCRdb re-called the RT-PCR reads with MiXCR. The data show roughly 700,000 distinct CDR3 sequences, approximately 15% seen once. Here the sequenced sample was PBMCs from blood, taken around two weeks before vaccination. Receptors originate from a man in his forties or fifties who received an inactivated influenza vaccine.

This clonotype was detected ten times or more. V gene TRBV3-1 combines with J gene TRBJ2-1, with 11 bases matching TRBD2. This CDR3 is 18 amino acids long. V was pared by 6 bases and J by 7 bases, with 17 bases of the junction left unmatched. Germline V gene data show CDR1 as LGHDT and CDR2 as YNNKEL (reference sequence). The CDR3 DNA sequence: TGTGCCAGCAGTGAGAGCCGGAGGGCCTCTAGCGGGAGGAATGAGCAGTTCTTC. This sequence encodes CASSESRRASSGRNEQFF.

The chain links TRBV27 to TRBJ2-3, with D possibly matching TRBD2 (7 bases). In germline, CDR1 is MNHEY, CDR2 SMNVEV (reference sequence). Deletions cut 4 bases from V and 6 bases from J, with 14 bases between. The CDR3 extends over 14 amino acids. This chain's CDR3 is CASSSAGASDTQYF. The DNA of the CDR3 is TGTGCCAGCAGTTCCGCGGGGGCCTCGGATACGCAGTATTTT.

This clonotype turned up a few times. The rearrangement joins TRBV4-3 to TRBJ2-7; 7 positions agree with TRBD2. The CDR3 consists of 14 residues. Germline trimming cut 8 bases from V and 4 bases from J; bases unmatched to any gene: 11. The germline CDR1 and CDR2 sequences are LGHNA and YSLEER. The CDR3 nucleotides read TGCGCCAGCGCCGCAGGGAGGGGTCCTTACGAGCAGTACTTC. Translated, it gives CASAAGRGPYEQYF.

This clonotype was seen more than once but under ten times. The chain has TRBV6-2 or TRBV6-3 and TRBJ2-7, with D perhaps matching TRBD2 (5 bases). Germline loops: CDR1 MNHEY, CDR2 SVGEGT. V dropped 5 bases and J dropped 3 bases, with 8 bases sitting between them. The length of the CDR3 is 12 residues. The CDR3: CASSPGNYEQYF. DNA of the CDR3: TGTGCCAGCAGTCCGGGAAACTACGAGCAGTACTTC.